This T cell receptor beta chain was identified during a study of T cell responses to AZD1222 COVID-19 vaccine. General study findings and limits: Dominant at 160-218 and 743-854, vaccine-associated CD4 TCRs also spanned spike.

A word on this clone: The antigen is undetermined.

The CDR3 consists of 15 residues. Trimming at V came to 4 bases and at J to 0 bases, leaving 4 bases not matched to a gene. Looked up from germline, CDR1 is GTSNPN and CDR2 is SVGIG (reference sequence). Data came from immunoSEQ multiplex PCR; TCRdb stores just in-frame clones and leaves some out. The data contain about 83,000 clones, approximately 88% of them singletons. V is TRBV30 and J is TRBJ1-3; TRBD1 matches 9 bases. Here the sequenced sample was peripheral blood, taken on day 0 of MenACWY control vaccination. This clonotype originated in an adult in good health. The CDR3 nucleotides are TGTGCCTGGACTCAGGGACAGGGCTCTGGAAACACCATATATTTT. Translating gives CAWTQGQGSGNTIYF.